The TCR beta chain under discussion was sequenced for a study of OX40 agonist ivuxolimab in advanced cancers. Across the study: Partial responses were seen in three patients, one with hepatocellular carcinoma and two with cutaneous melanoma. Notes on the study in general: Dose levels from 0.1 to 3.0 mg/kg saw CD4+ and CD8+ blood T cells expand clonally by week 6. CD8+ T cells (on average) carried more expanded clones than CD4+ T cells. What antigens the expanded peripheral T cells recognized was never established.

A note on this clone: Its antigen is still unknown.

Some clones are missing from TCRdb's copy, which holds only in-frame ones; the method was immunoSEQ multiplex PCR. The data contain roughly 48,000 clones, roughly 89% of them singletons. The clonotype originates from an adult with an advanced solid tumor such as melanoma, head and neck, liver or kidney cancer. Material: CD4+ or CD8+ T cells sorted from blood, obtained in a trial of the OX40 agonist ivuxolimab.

The CDR3 protein is CSVFPGTGIDSGNTIYF. DNA for the CDR3: TGCAGCGTTTTCCCTGGGACAGGGATTGACTCTGGAAACACCATATATTTT. The chain has TRBV29-1 and TRBJ1-3; 9 bases line up with TRBD1. Germline values: CDR1 SQVTM, CDR2 ANQGSEA. J was trimmed by 0 bases and V by 5 bases; bases with no gene match: 11. CDR3 length: 17 residues.